One and the same sample provided the 20 T cell receptor beta chains below, sequenced in a study of blood T cell repertoires in COVID-19. The table came from immunoSEQ multiplex PCR; TCRdb's copy has only in-frame clones and leaves some out. In the table there are tens of thousands of clones, about 85% of which are singletons. Material: peripheral blood. The receptors come from a man in his 70s with acute or convalescent COVID-19.

The genes are TRBV11-2 and TRBJ2-5, with 12 bases matching TRBD2. The trim removed 1 base at V and 5 bases at J, leaving 11 bases unmatched. The CDR3 is 18 amino acids. Germline V gene data show CDR1 as SGHAT and CDR2 as FQNNGV. CDR3 sequence: CASSLVGPSGRAGETQYF. The DNA for the CDR3 is TGTGCCAGCAGCTTAGTGGGACCTAGCGGGAGGGCCGGGGAGACCCAGTACTTC.

The chain combines TRBV27 with TRBJ1-1; TRBD1 aligns across 11 bases. Germline CDR1 reads MNHEY; CDR2 reads SMNVEV (reference sequence). Unmatched junction bases numbered 10, after V lost 8 bases and J lost 11 bases. CDR3 size: 13 residues. CDR3 sequence reads: CASGFRDRGTAFF. CDR3 coding DNA: TGTGCCAGCGGATTCCGGGACAGGGGGACCGCTTTCTTT.

This chain links TRBV7-9 with TRBJ1-2; the match to TRBD1 covers 7 bases. CDR1 is SEHNR, CDR2 FQNEAQ, per germline (reference sequence). The CDR3 covers 15 residues. The ends lost 5 bases at V and 4 bases at J; junction bases unmatched: 10. CDR3 sequence reads: CASSTYRGPIYGYTF. The CDR3 DNA follows: TGTGCCAGCAGCACGTACAGGGGACCCATCTATGGCTACACCTTC.

The chain carries TRBV5-1 and TRBJ2-1; D is uncertain. V gave up 4 bases and J gave up 8 bases, with 10 bases separating them. Per the germline V gene, CDR1 is SGHRS and CDR2 is YFSETQ. This CDR3 region has 12 residues. This CDR3 is CASSAPEDEQFF. The CDR3 region has the DNA TGCGCCAGCAGCGCCCCCGAGGATGAGCAGTTCTTC.

The chain has TRBV18 and TRBJ1-1, with D unresolved. Trimming took 2 bases from V and 3 from J, leaving 7 bases between them. The CDR3 covers 13 residues. Germline V lookup: CDR1 KGHSH, CDR2 LQKENI. CDR3 in DNA: TGTGCCAGCTCACCATCGGGTTACACTGAAGCTTTCTTT. Its translation is CASSPSGYTEAFF.

The chain carries TRBV4-2 and TRBJ1-1, with unresolved D. Trimming left V 1 base short and J 5 bases short, with 8 bases between. This CDR3 is built from 13 residues. The germline V gene has CDR1 LGHNA and CDR2 YNFKEQ. The CDR3 coding sequence is TGTGCCAGCAGCCAAGGGAGGATAACTGAAGCTTTCTTT. It yields the protein CASSQGRITEAFF.

V usage is TRBV18 and J usage is TRBJ2-3; 8 positions match TRBD2. This CDR3 is 17 amino acids long. With 5 bases clipped from V and 0 bases from J, the junction kept 10 bases outside the gene matches. Germline CDR1 and CDR2: KGHSH and LQKENI. CDR3 DNA sequence: TGTGCCAGCTCATCGAGACTAGCGAGAACTAGCACAGATACGCAGTATTTT. Encoded protein: CASSSRLARTSTDTQYF.

The rearrangement links TRBV4-3 to TRBJ2-2, with TRBD2 identical over 7 bases. From germline, CDR1 is LGHNA and CDR2 YSLEER. This CDR3 comprises 15 residues. After removal of 1 base from V and 5 bases from J, the junction contained 4 bases not matched to a gene. CDR3 sequence: CASSQGGSYTGELFF. Here the CDR3 DNA reads TGCGCCAGCAGCCAAGGCGGGAGTTATACCGGGGAGCTGTTTTTT.

This sequence joins TRBV6-5 and TRBJ1-2; weak D call: TRBD1 (6 bases). V shed 2 bases and J shed 8 bases, with 12 bases lying between them. Per germline, CDR1 MNHEY and CDR2 SVGAGI. The CDR3 is made up of 13 amino acids. The CDR3 nucleotides are TGTGCCAGCAGTTACCCGGGACATGGCGGCTACACCTTC. Translation gives CASSYPGHGGYTF.

V and J are TRBV18 and TRBJ2-3, with 10 positions matching TRBD2. Germline CDR1 KGHSH, CDR2 LQKENI. V lost 4 bases and J lost 2; bases outside the gene matches: 9. There are 17 residues in the CDR3. The CDR3 region has the DNA TGTGCCAGCTCACGAACCTTACTAGCGGGAAACACAGATACGCAGTATTTT. It yields the protein CASSRTLLAGNTDTQYF.

The V call is TRBV12-3 or TRBV12-4, the J call TRBJ2-3; 8 bases fit TRBD2. CDR3 length equals 13 residues. The junction had 2 bases not matched to a gene; V was cut back by 6 bases and J by 3 bases. Here the CDR3 reads CASSTSGTDTQYF. The DNA of the CDR3 is TGTGCCAGCAGCACTAGCGGTACAGATACGCAGTATTTT.

This chain connects TRBV3-1 (or the pseudogene TRBV3-2) to TRBJ1-1; 9 nucleotides line up with TRBD1. In germline, CDR1 is LGHDT, CDR2 YNNKEL (reference sequence). Unmatched junction bases numbered 7, after V lost 2 bases and J lost 3 bases. The CDR3 contains 16 residues. DNA for the CDR3: TGTGCCAGCAGCCAACGTCCGGGACAGGGAGACACTGAAGCTTTCTTT. Translated: CASSQRPGQGDTEAFF.

The chain combines TRBV10-3 with TRBJ1-6; 9 nucleotides agree with TRBD1. The CDR3 contains 14 residues. V lost 6 bases to trimming and J lost 7 bases; unmatched junction nucleotides: 4. CDR1 and CDR2 from the germline V gene are ENHRY and SYGVKD. CDR3 residues: CAIRGQGGNSPLHF. In DNA, the CDR3 is TGTGCCATCAGGGGACAGGGAGGAAATTCACCCCTCCACTTT.

The chain recombines TRBV7-2 with TRBJ2-1; TRBD1 matches at 8 bases. J lost 6 bases, V lost 5 bases, and 9 bases had no gene match. This CDR3 is built from 15 residues. Germline lookup yields CDR1 SGHTA and CDR2 FQGNSA. CDR3 DNA: TGTGCCAGCAGCCGGTCGACAGGGGCCCTCAATGAGCAGTTCTTC. Its translation: CASSRSTGALNEQFF.

The chain has TRBV5-1 and TRBJ1-2, with 7 bases matching TRBD1. CDR1 SGHRS and CDR2 YFSETQ come from the germline V gene. This CDR3 has 13 residues. V trimming: 2 bases; J trimming: 8 bases; junction bases outside the gene matches: 6. The CDR3 nucleotides read TGCGCCAGCAGCTTCGACAGGGAGCAGGGCTACACCTTC. Translating it yields CASSFDREQGYTF.

The chain has TRBV19 and TRBJ1-3; 8 bases match TRBD1. Germline assignment: CDR1 LNHDA and CDR2 SQIVND (reference sequence). Trimming at V came to 5 bases and at J to 4 bases, leaving 4 bases not matched to a gene. This CDR3 has 14 residues. CDR3 loop: CASSRQGPGNTIYF. In DNA, the CDR3 is TGTGCCAGTAGTCGACAGGGGCCAGGAAACACCATATATTTT.

This clone appeared a single time. The V and J genes are TRBV6-6 and TRBJ2-7; 9 nucleotides line up with TRBD1. CDR3 length equals 14 residues. With V trimmed by 6 bases and J by 3 bases, 6 bases remained unmatched. The germline CDR1 and CDR2 sequences are MNHNY and SVGAGI (reference sequence). In nucleotides, the CDR3 is TGTGCCAGCAGCTCTGGGACAGGGTACTACGAGCAGTACTTC. It translates to CASSSGTGYYEQYF.

There are a few counts of this clone. This chain links TRBV2 with TRBJ2-2; 11 nucleotides line up with TRBD2. CDR3 length: 19 amino acids. The trim removed 6 bases at V and 6 bases at J, leaving 18 bases unmatched. CDR1 is SNHLY and CDR2 is FYNNEI in the germline V gene. The CDR3 sequence: CASRRTSGPLPFGAGELFF. CDR3 nucleotide sequence: TGTGCCAGCAGGCGGACTAGCGGGCCCCTCCCTTTTGGTGCCGGGGAGCTGTTTTTT. The full variable domain, rest sourced from reference TRBV2 and TRBJ2-2, is EPEVTQTPSHQVTQMGQEVILRCVPISNHLYFYWYRQILGQKVEFLVSFYNNEISEKSEIFDDQFSVERPDGSNFTLKIRSTKLEDSAMYFCASRRTSGPLPFGAGELFFGEGSRLTVL.

This chain uses TRBV9 with TRBJ2-2, with TRBD1 identical over 7 bases. The CDR3 totals 15 residues. V dropped 3 bases and J dropped 4; count of bases not matched to a gene: 6. CDR1 SGDLS and CDR2 YYNGEE come from the germline V gene. DNA of the CDR3: TGTGCCAGCAGCGCCGACAGGGAAGCCACCGGGGAGCTGTTTTTT. It is translated as CASSADREATGELFF.

V is TRBV7-9 and J is TRBJ1-1; D is ambiguous. The CDR3 covers 12 residues. V lost 1 base to trimming and J lost 2 bases, with 2 bases between them. Germline V lookup: CDR1 SEHNR, CDR2 FQNEAQ (reference sequence). CDR3 DNA: TGTGCCAGCAGCTTAGTAAACACTGAAGCTTTCTTT. It yields the protein CASSLVNTEAFF.